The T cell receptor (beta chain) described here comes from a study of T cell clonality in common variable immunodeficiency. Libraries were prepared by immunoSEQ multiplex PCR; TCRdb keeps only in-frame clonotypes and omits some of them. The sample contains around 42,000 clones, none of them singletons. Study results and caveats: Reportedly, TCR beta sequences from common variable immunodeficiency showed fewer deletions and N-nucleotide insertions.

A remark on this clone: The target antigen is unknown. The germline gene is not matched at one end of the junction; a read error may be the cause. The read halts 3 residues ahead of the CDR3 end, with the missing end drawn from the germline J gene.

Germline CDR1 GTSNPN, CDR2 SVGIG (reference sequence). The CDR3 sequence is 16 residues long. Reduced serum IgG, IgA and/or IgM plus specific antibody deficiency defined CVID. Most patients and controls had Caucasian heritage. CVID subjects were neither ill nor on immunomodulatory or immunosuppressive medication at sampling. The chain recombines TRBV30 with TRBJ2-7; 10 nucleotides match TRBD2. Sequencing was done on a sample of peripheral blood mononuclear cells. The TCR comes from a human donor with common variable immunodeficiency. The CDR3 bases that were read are TGTGCCTGGAGGCTAGCGGGGGTAATAGAGTCCTCCGAG. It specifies CAWRLAGVIESSE. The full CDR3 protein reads CAWRLAGVIESSEQYF.